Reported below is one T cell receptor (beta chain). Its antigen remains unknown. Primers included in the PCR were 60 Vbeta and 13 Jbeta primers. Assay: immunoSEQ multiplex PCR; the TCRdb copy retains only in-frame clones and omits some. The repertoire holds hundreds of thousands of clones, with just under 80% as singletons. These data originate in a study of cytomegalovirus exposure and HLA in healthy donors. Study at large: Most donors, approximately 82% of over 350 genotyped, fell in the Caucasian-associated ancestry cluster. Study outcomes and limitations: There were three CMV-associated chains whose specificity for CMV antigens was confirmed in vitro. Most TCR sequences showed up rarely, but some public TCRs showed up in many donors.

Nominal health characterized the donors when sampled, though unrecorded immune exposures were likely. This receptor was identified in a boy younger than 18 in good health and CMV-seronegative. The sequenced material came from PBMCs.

In nucleotides, the CDR3 is TGCGCCAGCAGCTTCACCCAGGGGGCTAGTTCACCCCTCCACTTT. This codes for CASSFTQGASSPLHF. The chain is built from TRBV5-1 and TRBJ1-6; 8 bases are a match to TRBD1. The CDR3 runs to 15 residues. Germline-derived CDR1 and CDR2 are SGHRS and YFSETQ. Germline trimming cut 2 bases from V and 9 bases from J; bases unmatched to any gene: 7.